This note documents a single TCR beta chain sequence. Its target antigen remains unknown. Base-call qualities are not available, and no considerably larger clone is one nucleotide away. From the germline V gene, CDR1 is SGHVS and CDR2 is FQNEAQ. From the cysteine up to the phenylalanine, the CDR3 has a length of 17 residues. Of the read, only the CDR3 DNA is kept; its 51 bases are in frame from base 1. From V the trimming removes 5 bases and from J it removes 5 bases, while the gene matches leave 14 bases of the junction unaccounted for. The sample originates from a study of long-term antiretroviral therapy in people with HIV (dated by TCRdb to the early 2020s). Study-level background: The earliest samples were collected about a decade before the 2015 WHO recommendation for immediate ART, when ART was typically delayed until CD4 counts fell. Eleven of the 30 participants with HIV were female. Whether ART initiation and durable HIV suppression were associated with changes in peripheral blood TRB repertoire composition and diversity was tested in a retrospective serial study. Test extractions of a monoclonal T-cell line alongside approximately 34 polyclonal samples showed no cross-contamination during QIAcube processing. From 25 to 30 adults with confirmed HIV infection, the cohort provided 192 cryopreserved PBMC samples, gathered serially across a mean of approximately six years (range 1-12).

Broader findings and caveats from the paper: Expanded TRB clones identified before ART initiation dominated the repertoire at all time points, although this dominance fluctuated and declined in many PLHIV after ART. The samples span the years 2004 to 2017, and the ART regimens used may be less effective than current regimens. Owing to limited PBMC availability, only the TCR beta chain was sequenced, without alpha chain pairing. ART initiation was associated with a significant increase in TRB diversity, but diversity stayed significantly below transplant donor controls even after long-term ART. No data were available on ART adherence, viral resistance or therapy changes, limiting inferences about post-ART repertoire changes. Because pre-ART samples had limited cell numbers, unsorted PBMC were profiled rather than sorted CD4+ and CD8+ T cells. HIV repertoires had narrower CDR3 length ranges than controls, and the network structure suggested an antigen-experienced repertoire that shifted only slightly toward naive after ART.

To be included, a participant needed at least one PBMC sample from before ART initiation plus at least two post-ART samples. Treatment was received in the United States of America by all participants with HIV. Before DNA extraction, cryopreserved samples containing about 0.9-11 million PBMC were thawed and washed. At the time of the earliest PBMC sample, participants with HIV were aged between roughly 20 and 55 years. Per participant, PBMC samples came from 1-4 timepoints prior to ART initiation and 2-8 timepoints following ART initiation, for a median of 7 samples. For every participant, serial HIV viral load, CD4+ T-cell count, ART history and demographic data were obtained. Genomic DNA was extracted from unsorted PBMC with a Qiagen kit on a QIAcube, processed in batches of 12 samples. The immunoSEQ hsTCRB v3.0 assay was used at survey level resolution for TRB variable region sequencing. The targeted TRB sequencing depth was about 40,000-50,000 T-cell genomes per sample. TRB libraries were pooled and sequenced on an Illumina MiSeq using a v3 150-cycle kit. Per the source publication's procedure: Repertoire analysis was run in R within a reproducible Nextflow workflow that covered QC, data transformation and analysis. LymphoSeq2, an R package for AIRR-Seq data exploration, was used to implement custom analyses. After excluding several samples that yielded fewer than 5000 total TRB sequences, approximately 180 HIV repertoires remained for analysis. Among the 188 retained HIV repertoires, some 60 were collected before ART initiation and over 120 were collected after ART initiation. Repertoires were downsampled to 5000 TRB nucleotide sequences, with summary statistics averaged over 100 downsampling iterations. TRB sequences were retained for analysis only if CDR3 regions of at least seven amino acids were present. Diversity was assessed using a clonality score derived from Shannon entropy and using the Gini coefficient. Repertoire networks linked the top 5000 CDR3 amino acid sequences whenever two sequences differed by an edit distance of one. For TRB CDR3 amino acid sequences, GLIPH2 was used to predict antigen specificity groups and MHC restriction. To flag known associations with CMV, EBV, HIV or tissue antigens, CDR3 amino acid sequences were compared against VDJdb and McPAS-TCR. Pre-ART, post-ART and control groups were compared with Wilcoxon signed-rank tests and Holm-Bonferroni correction. The clones in this table, taken by TCRdb from immuneACCESS, are in-frame only. Not every clone is retained; where verified, under half of the shortfall comes from an unresolved V gene, and the cause of the rest is unknown. V and J calls and clone size follow that table, whereas D and trimming were derived from the DNA. The sample includes 25,000 to 40,000 clones, with about 97% observed a single time. The biggest ten clones account for 1.5% to 2% of the sample.

The TCR sequence derives from a man aged 25-40 years with HIV. The receptor chain draws on TRBV7-8 and TRBJ2-7, with 11 central nucleotides matching TRBD2. Sequenced here: unsorted PBMCs, sampled 7.6 years after starting antiretroviral therapy. The bases are TGTGCCAGCAGCCTATTACCATCTAGCGGGAGGAGCAACGAGCAGTACTTC. Translated, it reads CASSLLPSSGRSNEQYF.